The clone carrying this T cell receptor beta chain was counted many times. TCRdb recomputed calls from the RACE reads with MiXCR, one row per CDR3 protein. The sample includes tens of thousands of distinct CDR3 sequences, around 10% of them seen just once. Time point reported: pre-sensitization, week 0. Treatment here: therapeutic diphenylcyclopropenone sensitization with weekly scalp DPC. From whole blood left unfractionated, total RNA was extracted. This sample was included in a study of human T cells and chemical hapten exposure. This CDR3 contains 13 residues. With 7 bases removed from V and 4 bases from J, the gap between germline ends came to 11 bases. The V gene's germline CDR1 is SGHVS and CDR2 FQNEAQ.

The sequences come from whole blood, collected in connection with sensitization to the hapten diphenylcyclopropenone (DPC). The sequence came from a woman between 40 and 55 years old with alopecia areata. Some clones in this sample may be carry-over from other donors' samples. The chain uses TRBV7-8 and TRBJ1-3, with D unresolved. CDR3 sequence (DNA): TGTGCCAGCATCCCGGGGTGGGGAAACACCATATATTTT. It encodes CASIPGWGNTIYF.